These T cell receptor beta chains were read from a single sample in a study of shared clonotypes between healthy human individuals. Using immunoSEQ multiplex PCR, the repertoire was profiled, and TCRdb retains in-frame clones only, with some absent. The sample has just over 2,000,000 clones; 95% are singletons. The sequencing sample was made of naive CD4+ T cells sorted from blood. These receptors were taken from a man younger than 35 in good health. Both conserved end residues are part of each CDR3. Each record gives: J gene, clone size, V gene, CDR3 protein. Expanded clones are given a class, and other clones once, few, many or no size at all.

j_gene: TRBJ2-3; abundance: NA; v_gene: TRBV5-1; CDR3aa: CASSLRPRGEGDTQYF
j_gene: TRBJ1-2; abundance: NA; v_gene: TRBV10-2; CDR3aa: CASSESGGYGYTF
j_gene: TRBJ2-1; abundance: NA; v_gene: TRBV5-1; CDR3aa: CASSLSSATNNEQFF
j_gene: TRBJ2-7; abundance: NA; v_gene: TRBV5-7; CDR3aa: CASSLVRRPSSYEQYF
j_gene: TRBJ1-2; abundance: NA; v_gene: TRBV18; CDR3aa: CASSLADGLYGYTF
j_gene: TRBJ2-1; abundance: NA; v_gene: TRBV7-7; CDR3aa: CASSPSSGSYNEQFF
j_gene: TRBJ2-2; abundance: NA; v_gene: TRBV6-5; CDR3aa: CASSRTKTGELFF
j_gene: TRBJ1-2; abundance: once; v_gene: TRBV2; CDR3aa: CASSPQGDGYTF
j_gene: TRBJ2-7; abundance: NA; v_gene: TRBV6-5; CDR3aa: CASSYSNIGENYEQYF
j_gene: TRBJ1-1; abundance: NA; v_gene: TRBV10-1; CDR3aa: CASSEGTVNTEAFF
j_gene: TRBJ2-5; abundance: NA; v_gene: TRBV5-1; CDR3aa: CASGEEIQETQYF
j_gene: TRBJ2-3; abundance: NA; v_gene: TRBV27; CDR3aa: CASRRAGKATDTQYF
j_gene: TRBJ2-3; abundance: NA; v_gene: TRBV10-3; CDR3aa: CAICRDAQEDTQYF
j_gene: TRBJ2-1; abundance: NA; v_gene: TRBV4-3; CDR3aa: CASSQDRGLGNEQFF
j_gene: TRBJ2-5; abundance: NA; v_gene: TRBV18; CDR3aa: CASLDTRARQETQYF
j_gene: TRBJ1-3; abundance: NA; v_gene: TRBV9; CDR3aa: CASSVTGGPWSHSGNTIYF
j_gene: TRBJ2-7; abundance: NA; v_gene: TRBV6-5; CDR3aa: CASSRGQGSYEQYF
j_gene: TRBJ1-5; abundance: NA; v_gene: TRBV28; CDR3aa: CASRPATGYYQPQHF
j_gene: TRBJ1-6; abundance: NA; v_gene: TRBV7-2; CDR3aa: CASSPPPGTLWNSPLHF
j_gene: TRBJ2-2; abundance: NA; v_gene: TRBV10-3; CDR3aa: CAIRTSGSVGYTGELFF
j_gene: TRBJ2-7; abundance: few; v_gene: TRBV20-1; CDR3aa: CSAPTSYEQYF
j_gene: TRBJ1-2; abundance: NA; v_gene: TRBV7-8; CDR3aa: CASSLQGQGQSGYTF
j_gene: TRBJ2-1; abundance: NA; v_gene: TRBV7-2; CDR3aa: CASDLRGASYNEQFF
j_gene: TRBJ2-7; abundance: NA; v_gene: TRBV11-3; CDR3aa: CASSPGQNYEQYF
j_gene: TRBJ2-3; abundance: NA; v_gene: TRBV18; CDR3aa: CASSPASGVSDTQYF
j_gene: TRBJ1-4; abundance: NA; v_gene: TRBV5-8; CDR3aa: CASSAGQGHEKLFF
j_gene: TRBJ1-3; abundance: NA; v_gene: TRBV5-4; CDR3aa: CASSRTTGNSGNTIYF
j_gene: TRBJ2-7; abundance: NA; v_gene: TRBV28; CDR3aa: CASSPGLADTYEQYF
j_gene: TRBJ2-7; abundance: NA; v_gene: TRBV5-1; CDR3aa: CASSSDSASYEQYF
j_gene: TRBJ2-2; abundance: NA; v_gene: TRBV6-1; CDR3aa: CATTGSNTGELFF
j_gene: TRBJ2-7; abundance: NA; v_gene: TRBV19; CDR3aa: CASSILWRGSYEQYF
j_gene: TRBJ2-7; abundance: NA; v_gene: TRBV11-1; CDR3aa: CASSATGEGYEQYF
j_gene: TRBJ2-4; abundance: once; v_gene: TRBV28; CDR3aa: CASSSRSKGTAKNIQYF
j_gene: TRBJ1-2; abundance: once; v_gene: TRBV10-3; CDR3aa: CAISASDSSYGYTF
j_gene: TRBJ2-7; abundance: NA; v_gene: TRBV5-1; CDR3aa: CASTKTGPWEQYF
j_gene: TRBJ1-2; abundance: once; v_gene: TRBV28; CDR3aa: CASSPPDRTPNYGYTF
j_gene: TRBJ1-2; abundance: NA; v_gene: TRBV4-2; CDR3aa: CASSQEGQGIYGYTF
j_gene: TRBJ2-7; abundance: NA; v_gene: TRBV2; CDR3aa: CASSAEQGESYEQYF
j_gene: TRBJ1-2; abundance: NA; v_gene: TRBV20-1; CDR3aa: CSASPGVGYTF
j_gene: TRBJ1-6; abundance: NA; v_gene: TRBV5-1; CDR3aa: CASSFGALGSPLHF
j_gene: TRBJ1-5; abundance: NA; v_gene: TRBV15; CDR3aa: CATSRGDGSNQPQHF
j_gene: TRBJ1-6; abundance: NA; v_gene: TRBV27; CDR3aa: CASRGNRGDNSPLHF
j_gene: TRBJ1-1; abundance: NA; v_gene: TRBV11-2; CDR3aa: CASSFDSRGGTEAFF
j_gene: TRBJ2-3; abundance: NA; v_gene: TRBV11-2; CDR3aa: CASSPHLADTQYF
j_gene: TRBJ1-2; abundance: NA; v_gene: TRBV27; CDR3aa: CASTNPGQGNYGYTF
j_gene: TRBJ2-7; abundance: NA; v_gene: TRBV2; CDR3aa: CASSPRTGGASNEQYF
j_gene: TRBJ1-6; abundance: NA; v_gene: TRBV18; CDR3aa: CASSPRDLGSPLHF
j_gene: TRBJ2-2; abundance: once; v_gene: TRBV30; CDR3aa: CAWRRPDTGELFF
j_gene: TRBJ1-1; abundance: NA; v_gene: TRBV7-9; CDR3aa: CASSLTPAGFVGTEAFF
j_gene: TRBJ1-1; abundance: NA; v_gene: TRBV2; CDR3aa: CASTEWEAALGSAFF
j_gene: TRBJ1-1; abundance: NA; v_gene: TRBV27; CDR3aa: CASSLKAGSLGIGTEAFF
j_gene: TRBJ1-2; abundance: once; v_gene: TRBV9; CDR3aa: CASSVEDTPSGYTF
j_gene: TRBJ1-4; abundance: NA; v_gene: TRBV11-3; CDR3aa: CASSLSGDRPEKLFF
j_gene: TRBJ2-7; abundance: NA; v_gene: TRBV7-2; CDR3aa: CASSLALFFATGGIEQYF